Listed here are 30 T cell receptor beta chains from one sample, sequenced in a study of post-analysis software for immune sequencing data. Whole-study findings and limits: Roughly five TRBV segments appeared more often in patients than in controls, and TRBV5-6, TRBV5-1 and TRBV20-1 were among these.

Prepared libraries of TCR beta cDNA carried unique molecular identifiers. MiXCR was run by TCRdb on the PCR reads, yielding one entry per CDR3 protein. The table has about 430,000 distinct CDR3 sequences, 39% seen once. No antigen is known for these receptors. The sample comprised blood. Every receptor here comes from a girl aged 2-10 years with multiple sclerosis.

The V gene is TRBV12-3 or TRBV12-4, the J gene TRBJ2-1, with D hard to call. The CDR3 extends over 11 amino acids. With 8 bases removed from V and 7 bases from J, the gap between germline ends came to 9 bases. CDR3 amino acids: CASVGWNEQFF. CDR3 DNA sequence: TGTGCCAGCGTCGGATGGAATGAGCAGTTCTTC.

In this sample, this clonotype turned up a few times. The chain combines TRBV12-3 or TRBV12-4 with TRBJ1-4; no clear D gene. The CDR3 runs 14 residues. V was pared by 5 bases and J by 0 bases, with 7 bases between. The CDR3 DNA follows: TGTGCCAGCAGTCGTCTATCAACTAATGAAAAACTGTTTTTT. This codes for CASSRLSTNEKLFF.

This chain links TRBV18 with TRBJ2-5; 8 bases are a match to TRBD1. The J call may not be correct, given that the DNA end is closer to TRBJ2-7. This CDR3 has 15 residues. Per the germline V gene, CDR1 is KGHSH and CDR2 is LQKENI. The CDR3 bases are TGTGCCAGCTCGCCTCTACCAAAGACAGGGGACGAGCAGTACTTC. Protein sequence: CASSPLPKTGDEQYF.

The rearrangement joins TRBV7-8 to TRBJ1-2; D not resolved. Germline V gene sequence: CDR1 SGHVS, CDR2 FQNEAQ. V was trimmed by 5 bases and J by 8 bases, leaving 15 bases between them. The CDR3 is 13 amino acids. CDR3 bases: TGTGCCAGCAGCATGGACGGTCCTAGGGGCTACACCTTC. This codes for CASSMDGPRGYTF. Using reference TRBV7-8 and TRBJ1-2 for the parts outside the CDR3, the full variable domain is GAGVSQSPRYKVAKRGQDVALRCDPISGHVSLFWYQQALGQGPEFLTYFQNEAQLDKSGLPSDRFFAERPEGSVSTLKIQRTQQEDSAVYLCASSMDGPRGYTFGSGTRLTVV.

This chain joins TRBV5-1 and TRBJ2-3; either TRBD1 or TRBD2 may fit D (5 bases each). CDR1 and CDR2 (germline): SGHRS, YFSETQ. V was pared by 6 bases and J by 0 bases, with 11 bases between. This CDR3 is built from 14 residues. In nucleotides, the CDR3 is TGCGCCAGCAATCCGGGACGGAGCACAGATACGCAGTATTTT. Residues: CASNPGRSTDTQYF.

The CDR3 DNA sequence: TGTGCCAGCAGGTCTAGCGGAGACTACAATGAGCAGTACTTC. This translates into CASRSSGDYNEQYF. V and J are TRBV6-2 or TRBV6-3 and TRBJ2-5, with 7 positions matching TRBD2. V trimming: 6 bases; J trimming: 11 bases; junction bases outside the gene matches: 15. Germline V gives CDR1 MNHEY, CDR2 SVGEGT. The CDR3 spans 14 residues.

The table lists this clonotype with a few counts. This rearrangement joins TRBV20-1 to TRBJ1-1; a weak D match, TRBD1 (5 bases). This CDR3 spans 12 amino acids. Germline V gene sequence: CDR1 DFQATT, CDR2 SNEGSKA (reference sequence). Between the trimmed V and J ends, which lost 5 bases and 4 bases, there was a span of 11 bases. In DNA, the CDR3 is TGCAGTGCTGCCGGGGGGAGCACTGAAGCTTTCTTT. This codes for CSAAGGSTEAFF.

This clonotype was found a few times. The chain recombines TRBV20-1 with TRBJ2-1, with D possibly matching TRBD2 (5 bases). V was cut by 5 bases and J by 1 base, with 12 bases left in between. This CDR3 is built from 14 residues. Germline values: CDR1 DFQATT, CDR2 SNEGSKA (reference sequence). The DNA of the CDR3 is TGCAGTGCTCTCAAGCGGCGATCCTACAATGAGCAGTTCTTC. As protein: CSALKRRSYNEQFF.

DNA of the CDR3: TGTGCCAGCAGGCTAGCGGGGGAGTACAATGAGCAGTTCTTC. This sequence encodes CASRLAGEYNEQFF. The V gene is TRBV3-1, the J gene TRBJ2-1, with 10 bases lining up with TRBD2. Germline V gene data show CDR1 as LGHDT and CDR2 as YNNKEL (reference sequence). V was clipped by 6 bases and J by 4 bases; unmatched bases: 3. This CDR3 contains 14 residues.

This clonotype has more than one count but fewer than ten. The CDR3 coding sequence is TGTGCCAGCAGTCCTAGCGATCGGGAGACCCAGTACTTC. Translated, it gives CASSPSDRETQYF. The chain couples TRBV12-3 or TRBV12-4 to TRBJ2-5, with D perhaps matching TRBD2 (6 bases). V lost 5 bases and J 5 bases, leaving 12 bases between the germline ends. This CDR3 contains 13 residues.

The CDR3 region has the DNA TGTGCCAGCAGTTACGAAGCGCCCCTCGATAATGAGCAGTTCTTC. Its protein is CASSYEAPLDNEQFF. The chain has TRBV6-2 or TRBV6-3 and TRBJ2-1; D unresolved. V dropped 2 bases and J dropped 7 bases, with 15 bases sitting between them. Germline values: CDR1 MNHEY, CDR2 SVGEGT. This CDR3 contains 15 residues.

There are a few counts of this clonotype. The genes are TRBV28 and TRBJ2-5; D possibly corresponds to TRBD2 (5 bases). The CDR3 is 14 amino acids. Trimming pared 7 bases from V and 4 bases from J, leaving 16 bases between. The germline V gene encodes CDR1 MDHEN and CDR2 SYDVKM. The CDR3 coding sequence is TGTGCCAGCACCCTTCTCCCGGGAAGAGAGACCCAGTACTTC. Translated: CASTLLPGRETQYF. Full variable domain (rest looked up from reference TRBV28 and TRBJ2-5): DVKVTQSSRYLVKRTGEKVFLECVQDMDHENMFWYRQDPGLGLRLIYFSYDVKMKEKGDIPEGYSVSREKKERFSLILESASTNQTSMYLCASTLLPGRETQYFGPGTRLLVL.

The rearrangement joins TRBV4-1 to TRBJ2-1; a weak D match, TRBD1 (6 bases). V was trimmed by 3 bases and J by 8 bases, leaving 20 bases between them. CDR1 and CDR2 (germline): MGHRA, YSYEKL. CDR3 length: 16 amino acids. CDR3 sequence reads: CASSHLTGPKYDEQFF. The DNA of the CDR3 is TGCGCCAGCAGCCACCTGACAGGACCAAAGTACGATGAGCAGTTCTTC.

The chain uses TRBV20-1 and TRBJ2-1, with 12 bases aligning to TRBD2. The germline CDR1 and CDR2 sequences are DFQATT and SNEGSKA (reference sequence). This CDR3 contains 19 residues. J gave up 8 bases and V 4 bases, and 21 bases lay outside the gene matches. The chain's CDR3 is CSAMVYPVLLAGGPHEQFF. The CDR3 nucleotides are TGCAGTGCTATGGTATACCCCGTATTACTAGCGGGAGGCCCCCATGAGCAGTTCTTC.

Only a few counts were recorded for this clonotype. The rearrangement uses TRBV7-2 and TRBJ2-5; 7 bases align to TRBD2. Germline values: CDR1 SGHTA, CDR2 FQGNSA. Trimming removed 2 bases from V and 11 bases from J; junction bases left unmatched: 20. CDR3 length: 17 residues. This CDR3 reads CASSLILGGSTAGEQYF. CDR3 coding DNA: TGTGCCAGCAGCTTAATCCTGGGCGGGAGCACGGCAGGAGAGCAGTACTTC.

J is TRBJ2-7 and V is TRBV7-2; 10 nucleotides agree with TRBD1. The CDR3 is 15 residues long. CDR1 is SGHTA and CDR2 is FQGNSA in the germline V gene. J was trimmed by 7 bases and V by 5 bases; bases with no gene match: 11. CDR3 coding DNA: TGTGCCAGCAGCCGGGGACAGGGGCCATCGCGGGAGCAGTACTTC. It translates to CASSRGQGPSREQYF. The full variable domain, its missing parts supplied by reference TRBV7-2 and TRBJ2-7, is GAGVSQSPSNKVTEKGKDVELRCDPISGHTALYWYRQSLGQGLEFLIYFQGNSAPDKSGLPSDRFSAERTGGSVSTLTIQRTQQEDSAVYLCASSRGQGPSREQYFGPGTRLTVT.

A word on this clonotype: At one end, the junction sequence differs from germline, possibly due to a read error. The V call is TRBV6-5, the J call TRBJ2-3, with D perhaps TRBD1 (6 bases). The CDR3 spans 15 residues. Germline lookup yields CDR1 MNHEY and CDR2 SVGAGI. CDR3 bases: TGTACCAGCAGACCCGACAGGATGGCGTCAGATACGCAGTATTTT. Protein: CTSRPDRMASDTQYF.

The chain employs TRBV9 and TRBJ2-7; TRBD1 matches 10 bases. Trimming took 5 bases from V and 0 from J; bases not matched to a gene: 5. Germline CDR1 is SGDLS and CDR2 is YYNGEE. The CDR3 contains 15 residues. The CDR3 coding sequence is TGTGCCAGCAGTGCCCGGACAGGGGGCTCCTACGAGCAGTACTTC. This encodes CASSARTGGSYEQYF.

This clonotype was observed a handful of times. V is TRBV29-1 and J is TRBJ2-1; 8 bases align to TRBD2. CDR3 length: 12 amino acids. With 4 bases clipped from V and 7 bases from J, the junction kept 3 bases outside the gene matches. Per the germline V gene, CDR1 is SQVTM and CDR2 is ANQGSEA. The DNA for the CDR3 is TGCAGCGTTGGACTAGCGCGGAATGAGCAGTTCTTC. The encoded protein is CSVGLARNEQFF.

The chain is built from TRBV20-1 and TRBJ2-5; 8 positions match TRBD1. The tail of the sequence fits TRBJ2-7 better, so the J call may be wrong. This CDR3 spans 12 amino acids. Germline assignment: CDR1 DFQATT and CDR2 SNEGSKA (reference sequence). This CDR3 reads CSAWDRIYEQYF. In nucleotides, the CDR3 is TGCAGTGCTTGGGACAGGATCTACGAGCAGTACTTC.

This chain uses TRBV12-3 or TRBV12-4 with TRBJ2-1; a weak D match, TRBD2 (6 bases). The V and J ends lost 7 bases and 4 bases respectively, with 17 bases between them. The CDR3 spans 15 residues. The CDR3 reads CASTLTGAWYNEQFF. CDR3 in DNA: TGTGCCAGCACCTTGACGGGAGCCTGGTACAATGAGCAGTTCTTC.

The CDR3 DNA is TGTGCCAGCAGCTTTGGGACCAGAGGGGCAGATACGCAGTATTTT. Amino acids: CASSFGTRGADTQYF. The chain uses TRBV3-1 and TRBJ2-3, with D perhaps matching TRBD1 or TRBD2 (5 bases each). The CDR3 loop spans 15 amino acids. Germline assignment: CDR1 LGHDT and CDR2 YNNKEL (reference sequence). V lost 5 bases to trimming and J lost 4 bases, with 16 bases between them.

The chain has TRBV7-9 and TRBJ1-2; 8 nucleotides agree with TRBD1. CDR3 length: 15 residues. Germline V gene sequence: CDR1 SEHNR, CDR2 FQNEAQ (reference sequence). V gave up 1 base and J gave up 7 bases; unmatched junction bases: 8. The CDR3 nucleotides are TGTGCCAGCAGCTTAGGCGGACAGGGATGGTTTGGCTACACCTTC. Translation gives CASSLGGQGWFGYTF. Combining the CDR3 with reference TRBV7-9 and TRBJ1-2 gives the whole variable domain DTGVSQNPRHKITKRGQNVTFRCDPISEHNRLYWYRQTLGQGPEFLTYFQNEAQLEKSRLLSDRFSAERPKGSFSTLEIQRTEQGDSAMYLCASSLGGQGWFGYTFGSGTRLTVV.

This clonotype was found a few times. The rearrangement uses TRBV15 and TRBJ2-7; 9 bases map to TRBD1. Germline trimming cut 0 bases from V and 3 bases from J; bases unmatched to any gene: 3. The germline gives CDR1 LNHNV, CDR2 YYDKDF (reference sequence). This CDR3 comprises 15 residues. Here the CDR3 reads CATSRDATGGYEQYF. In nucleotides, the CDR3 is TGTGCCACCAGCAGAGATGCGACAGGGGGCTACGAGCAGTACTTC. Full variable domain (rest looked up from reference TRBV15 and TRBJ2-7): DAMVIQNPRYQVTQFGKPVTLSCSQTLNHNVMYWYQQKSSQAPKLLFHYYDKDFNNEADTPDNFQSRRPNTSFCFLDIRSPGLGDTAMYLCATSRDATGGYEQYFGPGTRLTVT.

This clonotype appeared a few times. This sequence joins TRBV6-5 and TRBJ1-4, with TRBD1 matching over 9 bases. V shed 0 bases, J shed 4 bases, and the junction held 3 bases outside the gene matches. CDR3 size: 16 residues. CDR1 and CDR2 (germline): MNHEY, SVGAGI. The CDR3 DNA follows: TGTGCCAGCAGTTACTCGCTGGGACAGGGTAATGAAAAACTGTTTTTT. It specifies CASSYSLGQGNEKLFF.

The chain joins TRBV7-2 to TRBJ2-1; 10 bases fit TRBD2. The CDR3 covers 15 residues. V lost 6 bases and J lost 8; bases outside the gene matches: 10. Per germline, CDR1 SGHTA and CDR2 FQGNSA. CDR3 loop: CASSLGASGSDEQFF. The CDR3 coding sequence is TGTGCCAGCAGTCTGGGGGCTAGCGGGAGCGATGAGCAGTTCTTC.

The rearrangement links TRBV5-1 to TRBJ2-7; 8 bases fit TRBD1. V shed 1 base and J 4 bases; nucleotides not matched to a gene: 4. The CDR3 consists of 14 residues. The germline V gene encodes CDR1 SGHRS and CDR2 YFSETQ. The CDR3 region has the DNA TGCGCCAGCAGCTTGCAACACAGGGGGTACGAGCAGTACTTC. Residues: CASSLQHRGYEQYF. Looking up the rest from reference TRBV5-1 and TRBJ2-7 gives the full variable domain: KAGVTQTPRYLIKTRGQQVTLSCSPISGHRSVSWYQQTPGQGLQFLFEYFSETQRNKGNFPGRFSGRQFSNSRSEMNVSTLELGDSALYLCASSLQHRGYEQYFGPGTRLTVT.

This clonotype is medium-sized in the sample. The chain combines TRBV9 with TRBJ2-5, with 7 bases aligning to TRBD1. CDR3 length: 16 residues. V was clipped by 5 bases and J by 0 bases; unmatched bases: 10. Germline V CDR1 and CDR2: SGDLS, YYNGEE. The CDR3 is CASSPTQGFDQETQYF. DNA for the CDR3: TGTGCCAGCAGTCCTACACAGGGGTTCGACCAAGAGACCCAGTACTTC.

The chain links TRBV7-9 to TRBJ1-5; the match to TRBD1 covers 8 bases. J was trimmed by 9 bases and V by 2 bases; bases with no gene match: 6. CDR3 length: 14 residues. Germline V gene sequence: CDR1 SEHNR, CDR2 FQNEAQ (reference sequence). The CDR3 DNA sequence: TGTGCCAGCAGCTTATCGGCAGGGGGCCGGCCCCAGCATTTT. Its translation is CASSLSAGGRPQHF.

This clonotype was seen more than once but under ten times. J is TRBJ2-3 and V is TRBV7-2; D perhaps matches TRBD2 (5 bases). Germline CDR1 and CDR2: SGHTA and FQGNSA. With 8 bases removed from V and 7 bases from J, the gap between germline ends came to 16 bases. The CDR3 is 13 residues long. CDR3 nucleotides: TGTGCCAGCGGTCGGAGCGGTCGGTATACGCAGTATTTT. This translates into CASGRSGRYTQYF.